The clone carrying this T cell receptor (beta chain) has a handful of counts. Possible read error: a much larger clone is one base away. The data derive from a study of regulatory T cells in long-lasting Graves disease. With iRepertoire HTBI primers and Arm-PCR of CDR3 regions, TCR beta libraries were built. TCRdb passed the multiplex PCR reads through MiXCR, listing each CDR3 protein once. The table shows about 540,000 distinct CDR3 sequences, with roughly 12% occurring only once. There are 14 residues in the CDR3. Germline assignment: CDR1 MGHDK and CDR2 SYGVNS. Time point described: newly diagnosed GD, antithyroid drugs for less than 3 months. Construction of the TCR library relied on RNA isolated from PBMCs. The sample was also linked to a second study, of T cells in Graves' hyperthyroidism and ophthalmopathy. This second study notes: Stability of Graves' hyperthyroidism was defined as absent ophthalmopathy progression within 18 months.

The chain is built from TRBV25-1 and TRBJ1-5; the match to TRBD1 covers 7 bases. This receptor was obtained from a man aged 30-40 years with Graves disease. Specimen: peripheral blood mononuclear cells (PBMCs), collected at new diagnosis, from a patient treated with antithyroid drugs. The CDR3, as DNA: TGTGCCAGCAGTGGAGACAGGGTCTATCAGCCCCGGCATTTT. This translates into CASSGDRVYQPRHF.